One and the same sample provided the 2 T cell receptor beta chains below, sequenced in a study of blood T cell repertoires in COVID-19. The repertoire was sequenced with immunoSEQ multiplex PCR; TCRdb's copy has only in-frame clones and lacks some. The data contain 95,000 to 100,000 clones, 85% of them seen just once; the ten biggest clones take up around 2%. The sample taken for sequencing was peripheral blood. The receptors here all came from a woman in her sixties or seventies with active or convalescent COVID-19.

This clone is a singleton in its sample. The genes are TRBV11-2 and TRBJ2-1; TRBD2 matches at 11 bases. Per the germline V gene, CDR1 is SGHAT and CDR2 is FQNNGV. The CDR3 consists of 14 residues. V was clipped by 8 bases and J by 8 bases; unmatched bases: 8. The CDR3 DNA reads as TGTGCCAGCGCGACTAGCGGGAATCGGTATGAGCAGTTCTTC. Its translation: CASATSGNRYEQFF.

This clone was seen once. The chain employs TRBV30 and TRBJ2-3, with TRBD2 as a possible D gene (5 bases). The germline V gene encodes CDR1 GTSNPN and CDR2 SVGIG (reference sequence). The ends were cut back, 4 bases at V and 0 bases at J, with 14 bases in the middle. The CDR3 is made up of 15 amino acids. The CDR3 region is CAWNRGLASTDTQYF. CDR3 DNA: TGTGCCTGGAATCGGGGATTAGCTAGCACAGATACGCAGTATTTT.